This T cell receptor (beta chain) is drawn from a study of cytomegalovirus exposure and HLA in healthy donors. Study background: The 90 to 150 validation repertoires, a later analysis reported, used the same platform as the roughly 650 repertoires from the first cohort. Regarding the study as a whole: The study designated over 150 TCR beta chains cytomegalovirus-associated. The TCR clusters that emerged in the first cohort tended, a later analysis found, to co-occur in the roughly 120 validation repertoires.

V dropped 3 bases and J dropped 5 bases, with 25 bases sitting between them. The V gene's germline CDR1 is SGHAT and CDR2 FQNNGV. This CDR3 region has 18 residues. In the case of this clone: The antigen is not known.

While the first cohort had 700 or so subjects, the donors belonged to the separate validation cohort of 100 to 150 subjects. The repertoire was sequenced with immunoSEQ multiplex PCR; TCRdb's copy has only in-frame clones and lacks some. The sample holds about 73,000 clones, roughly 93% seen once. The rearrangement uses TRBV11-2 and TRBJ1-2; D may be TRBD1 (6 bases). The source of this sequence is a woman aged 18-29 years in good health and CMV-seronegative. Sample: PBMCs. The CDR3 DNA reads as TGTGCCAGCAGCTTGGGTGTCCTACGGACAGATTCGGTGTATGGCTACACCTTC. As protein: CASSLGVLRTDSVYGYTF.